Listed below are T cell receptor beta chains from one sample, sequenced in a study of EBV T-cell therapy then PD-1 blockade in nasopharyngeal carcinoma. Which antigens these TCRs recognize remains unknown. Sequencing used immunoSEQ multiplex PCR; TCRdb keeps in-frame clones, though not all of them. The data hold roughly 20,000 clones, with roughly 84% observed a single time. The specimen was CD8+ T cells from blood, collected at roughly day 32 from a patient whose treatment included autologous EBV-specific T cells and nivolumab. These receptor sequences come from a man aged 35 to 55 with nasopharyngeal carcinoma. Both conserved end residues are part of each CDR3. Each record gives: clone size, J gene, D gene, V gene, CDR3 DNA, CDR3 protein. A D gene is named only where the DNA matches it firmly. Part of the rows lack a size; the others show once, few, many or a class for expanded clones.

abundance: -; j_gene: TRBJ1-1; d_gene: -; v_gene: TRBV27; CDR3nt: TGTGCCAGCAGTTTAGGGGGTGGCACTGAAGCTTTCTTT; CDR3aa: CASSLGGGTEAFF
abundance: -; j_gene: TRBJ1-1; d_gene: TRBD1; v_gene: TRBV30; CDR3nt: TGTGCCTCTTTTCGGGACAGAATGAACACTGAAGCTTTCTTT; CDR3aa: CASFRDRMNTEAFF
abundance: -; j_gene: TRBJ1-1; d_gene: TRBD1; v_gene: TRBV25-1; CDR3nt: TGTGCCAGCAGTGATCCGGGACAGGGGAACACTGAAGCTTTCTTT; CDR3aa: CASSDPGQGNTEAFF
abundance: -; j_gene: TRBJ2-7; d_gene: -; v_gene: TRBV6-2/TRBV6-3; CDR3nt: TGTGCCAGCAGTAAGATTTACAGGGCCTACGAGCAGTACTTC; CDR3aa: CASSKIYRAYEQYF
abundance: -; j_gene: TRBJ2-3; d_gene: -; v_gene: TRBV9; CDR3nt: TGTGCCAGCAGCGTAGCCCTGGGTGGGGGGATAGATACGCAGTATTTT; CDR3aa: CASSVALGGGIDTQYF
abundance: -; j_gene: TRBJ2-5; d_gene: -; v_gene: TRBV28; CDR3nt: TGTGCCAGCAGTCAAGGGACCCAGTACTTC; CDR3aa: CASSQGTQYF
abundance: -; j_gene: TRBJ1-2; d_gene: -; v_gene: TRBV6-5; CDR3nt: TGTGCCAGCTCACGCTCCGGGCCCGCCTATGGCTACACCTTC; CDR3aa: CASSRSGPAYGYTF
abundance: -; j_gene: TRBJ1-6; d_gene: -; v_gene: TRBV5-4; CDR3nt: TGTGCCAGCAGCCTGTATGGGAGACTCCACTTT; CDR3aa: CASSLYGRLHF
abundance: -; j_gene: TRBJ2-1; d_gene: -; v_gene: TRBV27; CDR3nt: TGTGCCAGCAGTTTATCGCGGGGTGTAATCTCGAATGAGCAGTTCTTC; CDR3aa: CASSLSRGVISNEQFF
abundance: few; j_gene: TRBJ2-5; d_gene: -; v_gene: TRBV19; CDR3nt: TGTGCCAGTAGTATTAAGTGGGAGACAGAGACCCAGTACTTC; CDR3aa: CASSIKWETETQYF
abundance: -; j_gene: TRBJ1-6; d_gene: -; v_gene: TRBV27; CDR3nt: TGTGCCAGCAGTTTGGCAGAAGATTCACCCCTCCACTTT; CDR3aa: CASSLAEDSPLHF
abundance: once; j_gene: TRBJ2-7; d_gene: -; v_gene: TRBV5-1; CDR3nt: TGCGCCAGCAGCGGGGGAAGGAGGTCCGAGCAGTACTTC; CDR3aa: CASSGGRRSEQYF
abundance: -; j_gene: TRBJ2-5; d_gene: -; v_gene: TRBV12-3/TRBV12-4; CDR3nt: TGTGCCAGCAGTTTAAGGGGACCAGAGACCCAGTACTTC; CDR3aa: CASSLRGPETQYF
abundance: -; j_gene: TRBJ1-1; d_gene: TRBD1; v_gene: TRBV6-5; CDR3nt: TGTGCCAGCAGTTACGGACAGGGGATGGCTGAAGCTTTCTTT; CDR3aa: CASSYGQGMAEAFF
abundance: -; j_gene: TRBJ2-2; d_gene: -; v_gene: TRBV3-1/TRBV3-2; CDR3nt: TGTGCCAGCAGCCAAGGTAAGCGGGCCCAGGGAGTCCCCAACACCGGGGAGCTGTTTTTT; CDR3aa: CASSQGKRAQGVPNTGELFF
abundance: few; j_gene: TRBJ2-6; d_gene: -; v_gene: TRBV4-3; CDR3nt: TGCGCCAGCAGCCAAGAAGCAGGCTCTGGGGCCAACGTCCTGACTTTC; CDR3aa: CASSQEAGSGANVLTF
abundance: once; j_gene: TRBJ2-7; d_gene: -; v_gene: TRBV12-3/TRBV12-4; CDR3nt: TGTGCCAGCAGTTTAGAGTCCTACGAGCAGTACTTC; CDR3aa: CASSLESYEQYF
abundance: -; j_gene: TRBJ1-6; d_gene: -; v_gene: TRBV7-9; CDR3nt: TGTGCCAGCAGCACGACCGGGACATCGGATTCACCCCTCCACTTT; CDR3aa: CASSTTGTSDSPLHF
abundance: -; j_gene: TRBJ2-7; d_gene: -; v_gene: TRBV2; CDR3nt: TGTGCCAGGGGACGTGGGCAGGATTCCAGGCAGTACTTC; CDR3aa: CARGRGQDSRQYF
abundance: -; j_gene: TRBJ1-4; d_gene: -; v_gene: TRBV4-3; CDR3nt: TGCGCCAGCAGCCAAGTGTTCGGGGGGAAACTGTTTTTT; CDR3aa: CASSQVFGGKLFF
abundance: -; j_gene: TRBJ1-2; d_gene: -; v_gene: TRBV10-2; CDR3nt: TGCGCCAGCAGTGAGCCCGTGGGAGCTTATGGCTACACCTTC; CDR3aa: CASSEPVGAYGYTF
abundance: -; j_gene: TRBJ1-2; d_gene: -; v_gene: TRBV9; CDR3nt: TGTGCCAGCAGCGGGGAAGGGGCGGGCTATGGCTACACCTTC; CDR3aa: CASSGEGAGYGYTF
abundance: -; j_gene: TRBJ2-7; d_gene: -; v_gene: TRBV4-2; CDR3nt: TGTGCCAGCAGCCAAAACGACGTCCGGGGGAGATACGAGCAGTACTTC; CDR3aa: CASSQNDVRGRYEQYF